This T cell receptor beta chain was retrieved from a study of T-cell reconstitution after alpha-beta-depleted transplantation in children. Whole-study findings and limits: T-cell counts and diversity at one year following transplant were attributed mainly to newly produced T cells. The origin of alpha-beta T cells about two months after transplant was reportedly several hundred expanded graft clones.

V trimming: 7 bases; J trimming: 2 bases; junction bases outside the gene matches: 8. Germline V CDR1 and CDR2: SGHRS, YFSETQ. The CDR3 consists of 15 residues. Researchers prepared the TCRbeta library using unique molecular identifiers, the study reports. TCRdb re-analysed the PCR reads in MiXCR, keeping a single row per CDR3 protein. The table includes 600,000 to 700,000 distinct CDR3 sequences, 10% to 15% detected once. This clonotype was found a few times. The antigen is not known. This TCR came from a girl aged 2 to 10 with congenital amegakaryocytic thrombocytopenia, due to receive a stem cell transplant. The genes are TRBV5-1 and TRBJ2-3; 9 bases align to TRBD2. Sequencing used PBMCs, obtained before TCRalphabeta/CD19-depleted stem cell transplant. CDR3 sequence reads: CASVMASGTTDTQYF. The CDR3 nucleotides are TGCGCCAGCGTTATGGCTAGCGGGACCACAGATACGCAGTATTTT.